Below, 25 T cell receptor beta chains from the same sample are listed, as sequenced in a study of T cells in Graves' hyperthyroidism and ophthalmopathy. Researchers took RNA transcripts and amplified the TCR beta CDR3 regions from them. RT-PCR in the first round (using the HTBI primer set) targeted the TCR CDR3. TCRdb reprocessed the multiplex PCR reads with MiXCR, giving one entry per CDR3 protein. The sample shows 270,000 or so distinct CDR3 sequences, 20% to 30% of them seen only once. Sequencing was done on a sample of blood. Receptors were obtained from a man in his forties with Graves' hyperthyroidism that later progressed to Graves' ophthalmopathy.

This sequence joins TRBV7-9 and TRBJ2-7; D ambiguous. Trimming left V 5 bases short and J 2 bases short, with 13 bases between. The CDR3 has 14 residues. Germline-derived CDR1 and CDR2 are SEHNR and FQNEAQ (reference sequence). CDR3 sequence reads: CASSPRQYAYEQYF. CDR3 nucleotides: TGTGCCAGCAGCCCCCGCCAATATGCCTACGAGCAGTACTTC.

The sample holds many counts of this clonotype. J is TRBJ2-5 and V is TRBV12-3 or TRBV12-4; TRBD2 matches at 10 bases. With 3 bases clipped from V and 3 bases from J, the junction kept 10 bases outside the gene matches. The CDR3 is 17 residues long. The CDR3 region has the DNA TGTGCCAGCAGTTTGGGGTTAGGGCTAGCGGGAGAAGAGACCCAGTACTTC. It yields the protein CASSLGLGLAGEETQYF.

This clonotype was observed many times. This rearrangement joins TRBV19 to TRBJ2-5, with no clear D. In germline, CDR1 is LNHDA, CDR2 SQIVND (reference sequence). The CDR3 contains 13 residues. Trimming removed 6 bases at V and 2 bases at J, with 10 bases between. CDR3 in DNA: TGTGCCAGTAGCGACCAGACGCAAGAGACCCAGTACTTC. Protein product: CASSDQTQETQYF.

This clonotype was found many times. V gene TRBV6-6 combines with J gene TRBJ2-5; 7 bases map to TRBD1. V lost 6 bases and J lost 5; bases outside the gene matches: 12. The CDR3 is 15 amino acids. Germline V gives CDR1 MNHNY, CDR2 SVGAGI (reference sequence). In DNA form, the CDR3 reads TGTGCCAGCAGCACAGACAGGGTTGCGTTCGAGACCCAGTACTTC. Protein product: CASSTDRVAFETQYF.

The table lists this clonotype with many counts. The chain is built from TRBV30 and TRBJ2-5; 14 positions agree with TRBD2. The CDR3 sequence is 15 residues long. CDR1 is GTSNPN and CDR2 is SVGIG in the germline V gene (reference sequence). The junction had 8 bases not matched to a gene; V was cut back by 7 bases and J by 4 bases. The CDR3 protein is CAYLGTSGSRETQYF. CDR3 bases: TGTGCCTACCTAGGGACTAGCGGGAGTCGAGAGACCCAGTACTTC. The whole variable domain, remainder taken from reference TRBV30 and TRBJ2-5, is SQTIHQWPATLVQPVGSPLSLECTVEGTSNPNLYWYRQAAGRGLQLLFYSVGIGQISSEVPQNLSASRPQDRQFILSSKKLLLSDSGFYLCAYLGTSGSRETQYFGPGTRLLVL.

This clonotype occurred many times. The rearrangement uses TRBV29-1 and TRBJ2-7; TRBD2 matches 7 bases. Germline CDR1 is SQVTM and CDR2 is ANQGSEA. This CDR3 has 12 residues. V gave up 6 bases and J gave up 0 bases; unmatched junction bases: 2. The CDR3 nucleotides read TGCAGCGTCGGGACTACCTCCTACGAGCAGTACTTC. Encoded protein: CSVGTTSYEQYF.

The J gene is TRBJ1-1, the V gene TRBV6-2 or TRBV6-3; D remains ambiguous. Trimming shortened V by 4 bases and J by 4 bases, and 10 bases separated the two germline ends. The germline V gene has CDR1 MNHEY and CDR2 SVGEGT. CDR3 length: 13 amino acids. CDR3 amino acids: CASSLPPSTEAFF. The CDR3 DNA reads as TGTGCCAGCAGTTTACCTCCGAGCACTGAAGCTTTCTTT.

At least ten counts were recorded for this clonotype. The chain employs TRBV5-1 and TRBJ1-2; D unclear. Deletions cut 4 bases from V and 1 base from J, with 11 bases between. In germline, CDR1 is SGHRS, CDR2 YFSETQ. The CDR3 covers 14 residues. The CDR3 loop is CASSDIQDNYGYTF. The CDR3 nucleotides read TGCGCCAGCAGCGACATCCAAGATAACTATGGCTACACCTTC.

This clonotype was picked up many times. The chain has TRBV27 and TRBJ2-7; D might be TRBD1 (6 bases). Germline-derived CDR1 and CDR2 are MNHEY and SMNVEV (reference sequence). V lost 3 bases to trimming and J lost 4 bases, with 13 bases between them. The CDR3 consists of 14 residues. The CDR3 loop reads CASSFRQAGYEQYF. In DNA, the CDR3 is TGTGCCAGCAGTTTTAGACAGGCCGGTTACGAGCAGTACTTC.

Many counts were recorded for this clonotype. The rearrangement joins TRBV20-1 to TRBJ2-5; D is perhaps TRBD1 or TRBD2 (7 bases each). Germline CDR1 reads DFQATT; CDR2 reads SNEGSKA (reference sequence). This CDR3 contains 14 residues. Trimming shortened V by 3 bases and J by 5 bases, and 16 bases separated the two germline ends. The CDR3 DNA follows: TGCAGTGCTAGTGAGGGAGGGGGCGGCGAGACCCAGTACTTC. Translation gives CSASEGGGGETQYF.

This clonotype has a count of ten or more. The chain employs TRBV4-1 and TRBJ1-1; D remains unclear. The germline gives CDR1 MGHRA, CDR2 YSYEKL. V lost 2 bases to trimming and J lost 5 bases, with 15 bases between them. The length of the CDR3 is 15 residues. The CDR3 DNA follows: TGCGCCAGCAGCCAACGGAGGACCCTGGGTACTGAAGCTTTCTTT. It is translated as CASSQRRTLGTEAFF.

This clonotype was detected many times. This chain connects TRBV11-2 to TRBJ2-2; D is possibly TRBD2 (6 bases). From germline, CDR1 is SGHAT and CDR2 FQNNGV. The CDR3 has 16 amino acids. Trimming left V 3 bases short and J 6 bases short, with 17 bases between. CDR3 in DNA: TGTGCCAGCAGCTTGAGAAGGTCCCCGGGGGCCGGGGAGCTGTTTTTT. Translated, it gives CASSLRRSPGAGELFF. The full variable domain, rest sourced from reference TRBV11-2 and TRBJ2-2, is EAGVAQSPRYKIIEKRQSVAFWCNPISGHATLYWYQQILGQGPKLLIQFQNNGVVDDSQLPKDRFSAERLKGVDSTLKIQPAKLEDSAVYLCASSLRRSPGAGELFFGEGSRLTVL.

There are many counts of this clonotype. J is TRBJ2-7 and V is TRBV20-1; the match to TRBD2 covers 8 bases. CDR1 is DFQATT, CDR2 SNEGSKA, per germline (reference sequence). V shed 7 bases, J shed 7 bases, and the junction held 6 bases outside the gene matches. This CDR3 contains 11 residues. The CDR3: CSVAGGVEQYF. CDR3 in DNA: TGCAGTGTTGCGGGAGGAGTAGAGCAGTACTTC.

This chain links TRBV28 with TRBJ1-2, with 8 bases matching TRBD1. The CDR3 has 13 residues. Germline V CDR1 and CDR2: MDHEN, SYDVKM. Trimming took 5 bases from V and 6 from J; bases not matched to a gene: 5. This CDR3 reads CASSAQGDNGYTF. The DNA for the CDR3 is TGTGCCAGCAGTGCACAGGGGGATAATGGCTACACCTTC.

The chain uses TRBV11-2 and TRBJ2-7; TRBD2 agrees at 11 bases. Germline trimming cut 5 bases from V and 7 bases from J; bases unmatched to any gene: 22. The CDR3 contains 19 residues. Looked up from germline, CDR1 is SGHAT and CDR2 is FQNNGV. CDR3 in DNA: TGTGCCAGCAGCCCTCCAGGAGGACTAGCGGGTGCAGTGCGGTGGGAGCAGTACTTC. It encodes CASSPPGGLAGAVRWEQYF.

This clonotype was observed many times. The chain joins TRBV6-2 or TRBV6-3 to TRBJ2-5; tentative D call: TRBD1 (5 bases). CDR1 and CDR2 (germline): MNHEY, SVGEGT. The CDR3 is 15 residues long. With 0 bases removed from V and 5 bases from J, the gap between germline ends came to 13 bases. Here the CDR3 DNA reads TGTGCCAGCAGTTACTCCCAGACAGACCTGGAGACCCAGTACTTC. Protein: CASSYSQTDLETQYF.

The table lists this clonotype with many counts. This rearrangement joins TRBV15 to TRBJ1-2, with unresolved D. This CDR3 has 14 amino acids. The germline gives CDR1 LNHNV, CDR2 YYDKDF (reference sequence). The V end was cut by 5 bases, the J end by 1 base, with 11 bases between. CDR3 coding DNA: TGTGCCACCAGCCCTTTAGGCATTAACTATGGCTACACCTTC. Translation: CATSPLGINYGYTF.

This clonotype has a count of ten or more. In nucleotides, the CDR3 is TGTGCCAGCAGTTTCCCCAGGGAGGACGAGCAGTACTTC. Residues: CASSFPREDEQYF. The rearrangement uses TRBV28 and TRBJ2-7; maybe TRBD2 (6 bases). Trimming took off 3 bases at V and 5 bases at J, with 11 bases between the two ends. The germline CDR1 and CDR2 sequences are MDHEN and SYDVKM. The CDR3 contains 13 residues.

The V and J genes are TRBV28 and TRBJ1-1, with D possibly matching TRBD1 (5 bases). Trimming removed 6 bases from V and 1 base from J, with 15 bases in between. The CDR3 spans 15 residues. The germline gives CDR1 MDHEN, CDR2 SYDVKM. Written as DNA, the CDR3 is TGTGCCAGCAGACCCGAGACAGCTGGGAACACTGAAGCTTTCTTT. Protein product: CASRPETAGNTEAFF.

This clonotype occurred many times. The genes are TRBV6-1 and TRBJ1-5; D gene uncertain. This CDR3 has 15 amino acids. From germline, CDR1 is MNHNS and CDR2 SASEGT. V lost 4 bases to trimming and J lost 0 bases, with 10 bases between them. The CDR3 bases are TGTGCCAGCAGTGTACAATTTTATAGCAATCAGCCCCAGCATTTT. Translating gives CASSVQFYSNQPQHF.

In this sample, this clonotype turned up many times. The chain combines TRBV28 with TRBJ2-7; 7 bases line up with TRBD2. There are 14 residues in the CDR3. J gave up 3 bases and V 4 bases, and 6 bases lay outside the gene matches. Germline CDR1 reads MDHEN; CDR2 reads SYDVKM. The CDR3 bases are TGTGCCAGCAGTTCCGCGGGAGTGGTCTACGAGCAGTACTTC. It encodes CASSSAGVVYEQYF.

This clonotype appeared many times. CDR3 bases: TGTGCCAGCAGCCAAGCATGGGGACAGGGAAGCTATGGCTACACCTTC. Encoded protein: CASSQAWGQGSYGYTF. V and J are TRBV3-1 and TRBJ1-2; TRBD1 matches 9 bases. The germline gives CDR1 LGHDT, CDR2 YNNKEL (reference sequence). The CDR3 is 16 residues long. Trimming at V came to 1 base and at J to 4 bases, leaving 7 bases not matched to a gene. The full variable domain, in which reference TRBV3-1 and TRBJ1-2 provide the parts outside the CDR3, is DTAVSQTPKYLVTQMGNDKSIKCEQNLGHDTMYWYKQDSKKFLKIMFSYNNKELIINETVPNRFSPKSPDKAHLNLHINSLELGDSAVYFCASSQAWGQGSYGYTFGSGTRLTVV.

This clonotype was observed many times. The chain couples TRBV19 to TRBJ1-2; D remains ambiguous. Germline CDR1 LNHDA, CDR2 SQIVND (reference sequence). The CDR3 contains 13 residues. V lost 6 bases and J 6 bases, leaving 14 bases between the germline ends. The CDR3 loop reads CASRYNEAHGYTF. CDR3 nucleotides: TGTGCCAGTAGATATAACGAAGCCCATGGCTACACCTTC. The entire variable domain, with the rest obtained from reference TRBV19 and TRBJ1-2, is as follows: DGGITQSPKYLFRKEGQNVTLSCEQNLNHDAMYWYRQDPGQGLRLIYYSQIVNDFQKGDIAEGYSVSREKKESFPLTVTSAQKNPTAFYLCASRYNEAHGYTFGSGTRLTVV.

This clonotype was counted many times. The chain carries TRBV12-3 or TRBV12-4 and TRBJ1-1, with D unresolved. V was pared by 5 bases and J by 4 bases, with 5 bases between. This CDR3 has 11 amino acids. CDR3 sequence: CASSQVTEAFF. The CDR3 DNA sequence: TGTGCCAGCAGTCAAGTCACTGAAGCTTTCTTT.

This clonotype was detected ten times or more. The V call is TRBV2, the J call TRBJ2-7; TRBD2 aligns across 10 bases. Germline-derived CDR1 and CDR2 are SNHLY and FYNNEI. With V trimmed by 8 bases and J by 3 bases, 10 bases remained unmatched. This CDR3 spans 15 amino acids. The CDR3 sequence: CASQLLAGLFYEQYF. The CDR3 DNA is TGTGCCAGCCAGTTACTAGCGGGGCTTTTCTACGAGCAGTACTTC.